A single sample is the source of the 21 T cell receptor beta chains below, sequenced in a study of cytomegalovirus exposure and HLA in healthy donors. Researchers ran the PCR with 60 Vbeta and 13 Jbeta primers. Sequencing used immunoSEQ multiplex PCR; TCRdb keeps in-frame clones, though not all of them. The sample holds 150,000 to 250,000 clones, 70% to 80% seen once. Sequenced material: PBMCs. All receptors come from a woman aged 25 to 39 in good health and CMV-seropositive.

The sample holds one count of this clone. This rearrangement joins TRBV5-1 to TRBJ2-5, with D unresolved. The CDR3 has 13 residues. Trimming pared 0 bases from V and 3 bases from J, leaving 6 bases between. Germline V CDR1 and CDR2: SGHRS, YFSETQ. The CDR3 region has the DNA TGCGCCAGCAGCTTGGGGCAGGAAGAGACCCAGTACTTC. Translating it yields CASSLGQEETQYF.

This clone has a handful of counts. The chain couples TRBV5-1 to TRBJ2-7; maybe TRBD1 (6 bases). Trimming removed 5 bases from V and 0 bases from J, with 12 bases in between. Looked up from germline, CDR1 is SGHRS and CDR2 is YFSETQ. The CDR3 covers 14 residues. CDR3 DNA: TGCGCCAGCAGTCGGACAGACGCCTCCTACGAGCAGTACTTC. Residues: CASSRTDASYEQYF.

This chain uses TRBV6-1 with TRBJ1-2, with D perhaps TRBD1 (5 bases). The germline V and J ends were trimmed by 1 base and 2 bases, with 14 bases remaining between them. In germline, CDR1 is MNHNS, CDR2 SASEGT. There are 16 residues in the CDR3. The CDR3 nucleotides read TGTGCCAGCAGTGAAGGTCGCGGGGGTCGCAACTATGGCTACACCTTC. This codes for CASSEGRGGRNYGYTF.

This clone was counted only a few times. The genes are TRBV19 and TRBJ2-1, with 13 nucleotides matching TRBD2. This CDR3 is built from 18 residues. Germline-derived CDR1 and CDR2 are LNHDA and SQIVND (reference sequence). V lost 11 bases, J lost 4 bases, and 17 bases stayed unmatched. CDR3 residues: CAVQRGVGTSGTYNEQFF. In DNA form, the CDR3 reads TGTGCCGTCCAACGAGGTGTTGGGACTAGCGGGACTTACAATGAGCAGTTCTTC.

The V call is TRBV7-9, the J call TRBJ2-7; possible D gene TRBD1, 5 bases. The CDR3 has 12 amino acids. Germline V lookup: CDR1 SEHNR, CDR2 FQNEAQ (reference sequence). Trimming removed 3 bases at V and 7 bases at J, with 10 bases between. Here the CDR3 DNA reads TGTGCCAGCAGCTTTGCAGGGCGGGAGCAGTACTTC. Amino acid sequence: CASSFAGREQYF. Together with reference TRBV7-9 and TRBJ2-7, the CDR3 gives the full variable domain: DTGVSQNPRHKITKRGQNVTFRCDPISEHNRLYWYRQTLGQGPEFLTYFQNEAQLEKSRLLSDRFSAERPKGSFSTLEIQRTEQGDSAMYLCASSFAGREQYFGPGTRLTVT.

The chain uses TRBV30 and TRBJ2-2; 8 bases are a match to TRBD2. J gave up 6 bases and V 1 base, and 4 bases lay outside the gene matches. Germline assignment: CDR1 GTSNPN and CDR2 SVGIG (reference sequence). The CDR3 runs to 14 residues. Here the CDR3 reads CAWSALAGSGELFF. CDR3 DNA: TGTGCCTGGAGTGCGCTAGCGGGTTCCGGGGAGCTGTTTTTT. Full variable domain (rest looked up from reference TRBV30 and TRBJ2-2): SQTIHQWPATLVQPVGSPLSLECTVEGTSNPNLYWYRQAAGRGLQLLFYSVGIGQISSEVPQNLSASRPQDRQFILSSKKLLLSDSGFYLCAWSALAGSGELFFGEGSRLTVL.

The sample holds one count of this clone. The V call is TRBV27, the J call TRBJ2-1; TRBD2 aligns across 12 bases. Trimming cost V 5 bases and J 0 bases; bases outside gene matches: 11. The germline CDR1 and CDR2 sequences are MNHEY and SMNVEV (reference sequence). CDR3 length equals 19 residues. DNA for the CDR3: TGTGCCAGCAGTCCACTAGCGGGGGGCCTCCCAAGCTCCTACAATGAGCAGTTCTTC. Amino acids: CASSPLAGGLPSSYNEQFF.

The chain joins TRBV5-4 to TRBJ2-5, with TRBD2 identical over 8 bases. This CDR3 contains 16 residues. V was pared by 6 bases and J by 4 bases, with 14 bases of the junction left unmatched. Per the germline V gene, CDR1 is SGHNT and CDR2 is YYREEE (reference sequence). The CDR3 sequence is CASTSTVGLAGETQYF. The DNA of the CDR3 is TGTGCCAGCACCTCAACCGTCGGGCTAGCGGGAGAGACCCAGTACTTC.

The J gene is TRBJ2-6, the V gene TRBV7-8, with 11 bases fitting TRBD1. V lost 5 bases and J lost 0; bases outside the gene matches: 9. The CDR3 length is 19 residues. Germline loops: CDR1 SGHVS, CDR2 FQNEAQ. The CDR3 loop is CASSRRPGQGASGANVLTF. For the CDR3, the DNA is TGTGCCAGCAGCCGACGACCAGGACAGGGGGCCTCTGGGGCCAACGTCCTGACTTTC. Full variable domain (rest looked up from reference TRBV7-8 and TRBJ2-6): GAGVSQSPRYKVAKRGQDVALRCDPISGHVSLFWYQQALGQGPEFLTYFQNEAQLDKSGLPSDRFFAERPEGSVSTLKIQRTQQEDSAVYLCASSRRPGQGASGANVLTFGAGSRLTVL.

The J gene is TRBJ2-5, the V gene TRBV5-1; D remains ambiguous. Trimming stripped 5 bases from V and 2 bases from J, with 10 bases between. Germline V gene sequence: CDR1 SGHRS, CDR2 YFSETQ. The CDR3 extends over 13 amino acids. The DNA for the CDR3 is TGCGCCAGCAGGGTCCTCGGGCAAGAGACCCAGTACTTC. Amino acid sequence: CASRVLGQETQYF.

The rearrangement joins TRBV4-2 to TRBJ2-3; D might be TRBD2 (5 bases). The germline V gene has CDR1 LGHNA and CDR2 YNFKEQ. This CDR3 is built from 16 residues. V lost 4 bases and J 3 bases, leaving 17 bases between the germline ends. The CDR3 region is CASSLSGSFSTDTQYF. The DNA of the CDR3 is TGTGCCAGCAGCCTAAGCGGTAGTTTTAGTACAGATACGCAGTATTTT.

This chain uses TRBV7-9 with TRBJ1-1, with a weak D call TRBD1 (6 bases). This CDR3 has 13 residues. In germline, CDR1 is SEHNR, CDR2 FQNEAQ (reference sequence). V lost 5 bases and J 4 bases, leaving 11 bases between the germline ends. The CDR3 DNA reads as TGTGCCAGCAGCCCCGCAGGGGCCACTGAAGCTTTCTTT. Amino acid sequence: CASSPAGATEAFF.

The chain recombines TRBV7-6 with TRBJ2-2; 10 bases are a match to TRBD1. The ends lost 4 bases at V and 4 bases at J; junction bases unmatched: 12. CDR1 and CDR2 (germline): SGHVS, FNYEAQ. The CDR3 runs to 18 residues. The DNA for the CDR3 is TGTGCCAGCAGCTCATCCCCCGGGACAGGGGTCGCCACCGGGGAGCTGTTTTTT. As protein: CASSSSPGTGVATGELFF. Full variable domain (outside the CDR3, taken from reference TRBV7-6 and TRBJ2-2): GAGVSQSPRYKVTKRGQDVALRCDPISGHVSLYWYRQALGQGPEFLTYFNYEAQQDKSGLPNDRFSAERPEGSISTLTIQRTEQRDSAMYRCASSSSPGTGVATGELFFGEGSRLTVL.

This rearrangement joins TRBV7-6 to TRBJ2-7; 9 nucleotides match TRBD1. J lost 6 bases, V lost 4 bases, and 16 bases had no gene match. Germline V gene data show CDR1 as SGHVS and CDR2 as FNYEAQ. The CDR3 has 17 amino acids. CDR3 protein: CASSWKRAGTGSREQYF. The DNA of the CDR3 is TGTGCCAGCAGCTGGAAACGCGCCGGGACAGGGTCCCGCGAGCAGTACTTC.

V is TRBV27 and J is TRBJ2-1, with 7 bases matching TRBD2. In germline, CDR1 is MNHEY, CDR2 SMNVEV (reference sequence). There are 14 residues in the CDR3. V shed 4 bases, J shed 6 bases, and the junction held 6 bases outside the gene matches. DNA for the CDR3: TGTGCCAGCAGTTCGTCGGGACTACCCAATGAGCAGTTCTTC. Encoded protein: CASSSSGLPNEQFF.

This clone was counted a few times. CDR3 sequence reads: CATSKGGPDTQYF. Here the CDR3 DNA reads TGTGCCACCAGCAAGGGCGGGCCAGATACGCAGTATTTT. The chain uses TRBV15 and TRBJ2-3; D is perhaps TRBD2 (5 bases). The CDR3 runs 13 residues. Germline V gene sequence: CDR1 LNHNV, CDR2 YYDKDF (reference sequence). The V gene lost 4 bases and the J gene lost 4 bases, with 9 bases spanning the gap. The whole variable domain, remainder taken from reference TRBV15 and TRBJ2-3, is DAMVIQNPRYQVTQFGKPVTLSCSQTLNHNVMYWYQQKSSQAPKLLFHYYDKDFNNEADTPDNFQSRRPNTSFCFLDIRSPGLGDTAMYLCATSKGGPDTQYFGPGTRLTVL.

The chain joins TRBV4-1 to TRBJ1-3, with D unclear. CDR1 is MGHRA, CDR2 YSYEKL, per germline. Trimming left V 6 bases short and J 6 bases short, with 15 bases between. CDR3 size: 14 residues. This CDR3 is CASRDSLLANTIYF. The DNA for the CDR3 is TGCGCCAGCAGGGATAGCTTACTTGCAAACACCATATATTTT.

The chain combines TRBV7-9 with TRBJ2-1; 9 bases map to TRBD2. The length of the CDR3 is 15 residues. From germline, CDR1 is SEHNR and CDR2 FQNEAQ (reference sequence). Unmatched junction bases numbered 8, after V lost 3 bases and J lost 8 bases. The CDR3 protein is CASSFGSGSKDEQFF. The CDR3 DNA sequence: TGTGCCAGCAGCTTCGGTAGCGGGAGTAAAGATGAGCAGTTCTTC.

The CDR3, as DNA: TGTGCCAGCACCTTAGGACAGGGGTTGGGTCAGCCCCAGCATTTT. Protein: CASTLGQGLGQPQHF. The rearrangement uses TRBV28 and TRBJ1-5, with 9 bases that match TRBD1. The CDR3 extends over 15 amino acids. Looked up from germline, CDR1 is MDHEN and CDR2 is SYDVKM. V trimming: 7 bases; J trimming: 6 bases; junction bases outside the gene matches: 10.

The chain is built from TRBV4-2 and TRBJ1-5; D is uncertain. This CDR3 region has 14 residues. The V and J ends lost 0 bases and 1 base respectively, with 4 bases between them. Germline loops: CDR1 LGHNA, CDR2 YNFKEQ. CDR3 sequence (DNA): TGTGCCAGCAGCCAAGACAGGAGCAATCAGCCCCAGCATTTT. Encoded protein: CASSQDRSNQPQHF.

This chain links TRBV6-5 with TRBJ2-2, with D perhaps TRBD1 (6 bases). The V end lost 2 bases, the J end lost 6 bases, and 13 bases lay between the germline ends. This CDR3 region has 15 residues. The V gene's germline CDR1 is MNHEY and CDR2 SVGAGI. CDR3 protein: CASSYRQGMSGELFF. In DNA, the CDR3 is TGTGCCAGCAGTTACAGGCAGGGGATGTCCGGGGAGCTGTTTTTT.